These 23 T cell receptor beta chains share one sample of origin, sequenced in a study of T cell responses to AZD1222 COVID-19 vaccine. This table comes from immunoSEQ multiplex PCR, and its TCRdb copy is limited to in-frame clones, with some not included. This table has under 35,000 clones, 86% appearing once. This specimen was peripheral blood, taken on day 0 of AZD1222 vaccination. The receptors stem from an adult in good health.

V usage is TRBV24-1 and J usage is TRBJ1-5; D is ambiguous. In germline, CDR1 is KGHDR, CDR2 SFDVKD. The V gene lost 6 bases and the J gene lost 5 bases, with 10 bases spanning the gap. The CDR3 runs 13 residues. The CDR3 is CATSLGADQPQHF. The CDR3 region has the DNA TGTGCCACCAGTTTAGGCGCGGATCAGCCCCAGCATTTT.

This rearrangement joins TRBV19 to TRBJ2-2; perhaps TRBD1 as D (6 bases). The V gene lost 0 bases and the J gene lost 6 bases, with 11 bases spanning the gap. Germline values: CDR1 LNHDA, CDR2 SQIVND (reference sequence). CDR3 length: 15 residues. This CDR3 reads CASSIDRGLAGELFF. Written as DNA, the CDR3 is TGTGCCAGTAGTATAGACAGGGGCCTGGCCGGGGAGCTGTTTTTT.

This chain's CDR3 is CASSERSSAAHNEKLFF. CDR3 DNA: TGTGCCAGCAGTGAACGCTCATCGGCAGCCCATAATGAAAAACTGTTTTTT. The V gene is TRBV6-1, the J gene TRBJ1-4; D not certain. Trimming took 2 bases from V and 4 from J, leaving 17 bases between them. Germline CDR1 MNHNS, CDR2 SASEGT. This CDR3 is 17 amino acids long.

V gene TRBV7-2 combines with J gene TRBJ2-7; D might be TRBD1 (6 bases). The CDR3 runs to 13 residues. The V gene lost 3 bases and the J gene lost 3 bases, with 9 bases spanning the gap. The germline V gene has CDR1 SGHTA and CDR2 FQGNSA. The CDR3 spells CASSFSDSYEQYF. The CDR3 region has the DNA TGTGCCAGCAGCTTTTCGGACAGCTACGAGCAGTACTTC.

This clone was seen a handful of times. The V gene is TRBV12-3 or TRBV12-4, the J gene TRBJ2-2, with unresolved D. The length of the CDR3 is 13 residues. Between the trimmed V and J ends, which lost 3 bases and 4 bases, there was a span of 6 bases. The CDR3 DNA reads TGTGCCAGCAGTTTGGCAGGCACCGGGGAGCTGTTTTTT. It encodes CASSLAGTGELFF.

On this clone itself: A read error may account for a junction end that differs from germline. The chain links TRBV19 to TRBJ1-5; D unresolved. This CDR3 contains 10 residues. Germline assignment: CDR1 LNHDA and CDR2 SQIVND (reference sequence). As DNA, the CDR3 is TGTGCCAGTAGCCATCAGCCCCAGCATTTT. This sequence encodes CASSHQPQHF.

This chain links TRBV5-6 with TRBJ2-7, with D possibly called TRBD1 or TRBD2 (5 bases each). The CDR3 loop spans 11 amino acids. Trimming removed 3 bases at V and 8 bases at J, with 9 bases between. Germline V gene data show CDR1 as SGHDT and CDR2 as YYEEEE. The CDR3 DNA follows: TGTGCCAGCAGCTCTCGGGACCAGCAGTACTTC. Protein product: CASSSRDQQYF.

V usage is TRBV2 and J usage is TRBJ2-7; no clear D gene. V was clipped by 5 bases and J by 0 bases, with 5 bases between them. The length of the CDR3 is 12 residues. Germline loops: CDR1 SNHLY, CDR2 FYNNEI. CDR3: CASSLSSYEQYF. CDR3 nucleotides: TGTGCCAGCAGTCTGAGCTCCTACGAGCAGTACTTC.

V usage is TRBV28 and J usage is TRBJ1-4, with D possibly matching TRBD1 (5 bases). CDR3 length equals 15 residues. V was cut by 7 bases and J by 7 bases, with 19 bases left in between. The germline gives CDR1 MDHEN, CDR2 SYDVKM. CDR3 in DNA: TGTGCCAGCACCCCACTGGGGGTTAGCGGTGAAAAACTGTTTTTT. Translation: CASTPLGVSGEKLFF. The variable domain in full, with the rest retrieved from reference TRBV28 and TRBJ1-4, is DVKVTQSSRYLVKRTGEKVFLECVQDMDHENMFWYRQDPGLGLRLIYFSYDVKMKEKGDIPEGYSVSREKKERFSLILESASTNQTSMYLCASTPLGVSGEKLFFGSGTQLSVL.

The chain is built from TRBV4-1 and TRBJ1-5; the D gene is possibly TRBD1 (6 bases). The CDR3 runs to 16 residues. Germline V gene sequence: CDR1 MGHRA, CDR2 YSYEKL. Trimming cost V 1 base and J 7 bases, with 17 bases left between them. In nucleotides, the CDR3 is TGCGCCAGCAGCCAAGGTCTCCCCAGGGGCCCACAGCCCCAGCATTTT. It specifies CASSQGLPRGPQPQHF.

This rearrangement joins TRBV11-2 to TRBJ1-6; tentative D call: TRBD1 (5 bases). Trimming left V 2 bases short and J 7 bases short, with 18 bases between. The CDR3 length is 17 residues. In germline, CDR1 is SGHAT, CDR2 FQNNGV. The CDR3 DNA follows: TGTGCCAGCAGCTTACCGCCTCCAGGGTATTGGAATTCACCCCTCCACTTT. Translation: CASSLPPPGYWNSPLHF.

J is TRBJ2-3 and V is TRBV7-3; tentatively, D is TRBD1 or TRBD2 (6 bases each). In germline, CDR1 is SGHTA, CDR2 FQGTGA. CDR3 length: 15 residues. Trimming stripped 2 bases from V and 2 bases from J, with 11 bases between. The CDR3 bases are TGTGCCAGCAGCTTAGAGGGGGGAGTCACAGATACGCAGTATTTT. Translation gives CASSLEGGVTDTQYF. Full variable domain (remainder filled in from reference TRBV7-3 and TRBJ2-3): GAGVSQTPSNKVTEKGKYVELRCDPISGHTALYWYRQSLGQGPEFLIYFQGTGAADDSGLPNDRFFAVRPEGSVSTLKIQRTERGDSAVYLCASSLEGGVTDTQYFGPGTRLTVL.

The J gene is TRBJ2-1, the V gene TRBV9; tentative D call: TRBD1 (5 bases). CDR3 size: 17 residues. V lost 4 bases, J lost 8 bases, and 25 bases lay in between. Germline assignment: CDR1 SGDLS and CDR2 YYNGEE. The CDR3 coding sequence is TGTGCCAGCAGCCCGGTCTGGGGCGGAGCAACCATCCATGAGCAGTTCTTC. Translated: CASSPVWGGATIHEQFF.

CDR3 nucleotide sequence: TGTGCCAGCAGCTCCGCGGGTGACGGGGTAAAGCGGCAGTTCTTC. It specifies CASSSAGDGVKRQFF. The chain is built from TRBV9 and TRBJ2-1; weak D call: TRBD2 (5 bases). With 4 bases removed from V and 12 bases from J, the gap between germline ends came to 23 bases. This CDR3 has 15 residues. Germline CDR1 is SGDLS and CDR2 is YYNGEE.

The table lists this clone with a count of one. The DNA for the CDR3 is TGTGCCAGCACCACAGGGGACTATGGCTACACCTTC. Translated: CASTTGDYGYTF. The chain employs TRBV7-8 and TRBJ1-2, with 7 positions matching TRBD1. After removal of 7 bases from V and 3 bases from J, the junction contained 2 bases not matched to a gene. This CDR3 is built from 12 residues. CDR1 is SGHVS and CDR2 is FQNEAQ in the germline V gene.

The chain carries TRBV7-2 and TRBJ1-3; D ambiguous. Germline V gene lookup returns CDR1 SGHTA and CDR2 FQGNSA. The CDR3 loop spans 15 amino acids. With 1 base removed from V and 0 bases from J, the gap between germline ends came to 7 bases. Here the CDR3 reads CASSLGPISGNTIYF. The CDR3 nucleotides read TGTGCCAGCAGCTTAGGGCCGATCTCTGGAAACACCATATATTTT.

The chain recombines TRBV28 with TRBJ2-1; D might be TRBD1 or TRBD2, each matching 5 bases. The germline CDR1 and CDR2 sequences are MDHEN and SYDVKM. This CDR3 contains 13 residues. V was pared by 5 bases and J by 6 bases, with 11 bases between. DNA for the CDR3: TGTGCCAGCAGTCCGGGACGTGTCAATGAGCAGTTCTTC. It encodes CASSPGRVNEQFF. The variable domain in full, completed from reference TRBV28 and TRBJ2-1, reads DVKVTQSSRYLVKRTGEKVFLECVQDMDHENMFWYRQDPGLGLRLIYFSYDVKMKEKGDIPEGYSVSREKKERFSLILESASTNQTSMYLCASSPGRVNEQFFGPGTRLTVL.

This clone was seen only a few times. The chain uses TRBV9 and TRBJ1-2; D may be TRBD1 (6 bases). This CDR3 has 15 amino acids. V lost 4 bases and J 4 bases, leaving 17 bases between the germline ends. Germline lookup yields CDR1 SGDLS and CDR2 YYNGEE. The CDR3 here is CASSLEGGPGYGYTF. CDR3 nucleotides: TGTGCCAGCAGCCTAGAGGGGGGACCTGGCTATGGCTACACCTTC.

V and J are TRBV4-1 and TRBJ1-2; 9 positions match TRBD1. CDR1 and CDR2 from the germline V gene are MGHRA and YSYEKL. This CDR3 region has 15 residues. The trim removed 4 bases at V and 5 bases at J, leaving 8 bases unmatched. The CDR3, as DNA: TGCGCCAGCAGCCCAGTGACAGGGGGGCTTTATGGCTACACCTTC. This sequence encodes CASSPVTGGLYGYTF.

The genes are TRBV24-1 and TRBJ2-3; either TRBD1 or TRBD2 may fit D (5 bases each). The V gene lost 10 bases and the J gene lost 4 bases, with 17 bases spanning the gap. Germline values: CDR1 KGHDR, CDR2 SFDVKD. The CDR3 is made up of 14 amino acids. The CDR3 DNA reads TGTGCCACTCGGGCTTGGGGGTTGGCAGATACGCAGTATTTT. Translation gives CATRAWGLADTQYF.

This chain uses TRBV2 with TRBJ2-7, with 13 bases lining up with TRBD2. V trimming: 8 bases; J trimming: 5 bases; junction bases outside the gene matches: 0. Per germline, CDR1 SNHLY and CDR2 FYNNEI. The length of the CDR3 is 12 residues. CDR3 nucleotides: TGTGCCAGCGGGACTAGCGGGGACGAGCAGTACTTC. Amino acids: CASGTSGDEQYF.

The rearrangement joins TRBV7-2 to TRBJ2-3; D might be TRBD2 (6 bases). V gave up 0 bases and J gave up 5 bases, with 9 bases separating them. The V gene's germline CDR1 is SGHTA and CDR2 FQGNSA. This CDR3 is built from 14 residues. CDR3: CASSLAGGIDTQYF. The CDR3 bases are TGTGCCAGCAGCTTAGCGGGAGGAATAGATACGCAGTATTTT.

This clone appeared once. The rearrangement uses TRBV30 and TRBJ1-2; D is perhaps TRBD1 (6 bases). CDR3 length: 16 amino acids. Germline loops: CDR1 GTSNPN, CDR2 SVGIG (reference sequence). Trimming shortened V by 0 bases and J by 1 base, and 15 bases separated the two germline ends. CDR3 sequence reads: CAWSVVGYRVNYGYTF. DNA of the CDR3: TGTGCCTGGAGTGTGGTTGGTTACAGGGTTAACTATGGCTACACCTTC.